This T cell receptor (beta chain) was recorded in a study of cytomegalovirus exposure and HLA in healthy donors. This CDR3 comprises 13 residues. CDR1 is MNHNY, CDR2 SVGAGI, per germline (reference sequence). In the PCR, 60 Vbeta and 13 Jbeta primers were used. The repertoire was sequenced with immunoSEQ multiplex PCR; TCRdb's copy has only in-frame clones and lacks some. The sample lists about 120,000 clones; roughly 76% were seen once. The origin of this receptor is a woman aged 50 to 60 in good health and CMV-seronegative. The J gene is TRBJ2-5, the V gene TRBV6-6, with a possible D match to TRBD1 (6 bases). The assigned J gene may be wrong: the sequence end matches TRBJ2-7 better. Sequenced: PBMCs. The CDR3 DNA reads TGTGCCAGCAGTCAAAAGGGGGTCTACGAGCAGTACTTC. Amino acids: CASSQKGVYEQYF.